The 6 T cell receptor beta chains given below trace back to one sample, sequenced in a study of T cells in localized non-small cell lung cancer. The repertoire was sequenced with immunoSEQ multiplex PCR; TCRdb's copy has only in-frame clones and lacks some. The sample yields fewer than 20,000 clones, about nine tenths seen once. Source: peripheral blood, taken before any cancer treatment. The receptor source for this set is a man between 35 and 75 years old with stage I lung adenocarcinoma.

The rearrangement joins TRBV19 to TRBJ1-5; the match to TRBD1 covers 7 bases. The CDR3 consists of 15 residues. J gave up 6 bases and V 5 bases, and 10 bases lay outside the gene matches. Germline V gene sequence: CDR1 LNHDA, CDR2 SQIVND (reference sequence). This CDR3 reads CASSGFRGMSQPQHF. CDR3 nucleotides: TGTGCCAGTAGTGGGTTCAGGGGGATGAGTCAGCCCCAGCATTTT.

V gene TRBV5-6 combines with J gene TRBJ2-7; D not certain. Germline values: CDR1 SGHDT, CDR2 YYEEEE. V was shortened by 0 bases and J by 0 bases, with 4 bases between the two germline ends. The CDR3 consists of 13 residues. The CDR3, as DNA: TGTGCCAGCAGCTTGGTGAGCTCCTACGAGCAGTACTTC. Translating gives CASSLVSSYEQYF.

This chain links TRBV5-6 with TRBJ2-7, with D possibly matching TRBD2 (5 bases). V was clipped by 4 bases and J by 6 bases, with 11 bases between them. This CDR3 is built from 12 residues. The V gene's germline CDR1 is SGHDT and CDR2 YYEEEE. This chain's CDR3 is CASSSTSGEQYF. CDR3 DNA: TGTGCCAGCAGCAGTACTAGTGGCGAGCAGTACTTC.

This clone was found once. The rearrangement joins TRBV28 to TRBJ2-2; possibly TRBD1 for D (6 bases). Germline CDR1 MDHEN, CDR2 SYDVKM. The CDR3 is 15 residues long. Trimming pared 1 base from V and 2 bases from J, leaving 8 bases between. The CDR3 DNA reads TGTGCCAGCAGTTTATCGGGACACAACACCGGGGAGCTGTTTTTT. Protein product: CASSLSGHNTGELFF.

The chain joins TRBV10-3 to TRBJ2-2; 8 bases align to TRBD2. CDR1 ENHRY and CDR2 SYGVKD come from the germline V gene. Germline trimming cut 8 bases from V and 5 bases from J; bases unmatched to any gene: 7. The CDR3 length is 14 residues. The CDR3 protein is CAISSGGGTGELFF. CDR3 bases: TGTGCCATCTCCAGCGGGGGAGGGACCGGGGAGCTGTTTTTT.

The gene calls are TRBV4-1 and TRBJ2-3; tentative D call: TRBD2 (5 bases). V was shortened by 0 bases and J by 2 bases, with 12 bases between the two germline ends. Germline CDR1 MGHRA, CDR2 YSYEKL. This CDR3 region has 16 residues. The CDR3 DNA reads TGCGCCAGCAGCCAAGAGGGCGAGAGGGCCACAGATACGCAGTATTTT. As protein: CASSQEGERATDTQYF.